The T cell receptor beta chain described here comes from a study of regulatory and conventional T cells in RAG deficiency. Findings and limits, study-wide: RAG-deficient patients showed markedly lower Shannon entropy and higher Simpson indices than control T-cell subsets.

Assay: immunoSEQ multiplex PCR; the TCRdb copy retains only in-frame clones and omits some. Here the sample spans roughly 32,000 clones, approximately 96% being singletons. Genomic DNA came from blood conventional CD4+ T cells gated CD25-low CD127-high. This clone was seen a single time. Its antigen is unknown. The same data also contributed to another study, on regulatory T cells. From that second work: Primers: 52 TRBV forward and 13 TRBJ reverse.

This receptor was taken from a human donor in good health. Sequenced sample: CD25- CD4+ T cells sorted from blood.

CDR3 nucleotides: TGTGCCAGCAGTCGGACCGTAGGTTGGGGCCAGGGTAAAGAGACCCAGTACTTC. Protein: CASSRTVGWGQGKETQYF. The rearrangement uses TRBV25-1 and TRBJ2-5; tentative D call: TRBD1 (5 bases). Per the germline V gene, CDR1 is MGHDK and CDR2 is SYGVNS. V lost 5 bases and J lost 3, with 25 bases in between. CDR3 size: 18 residues.